A single sample gave rise to the 15 T cell receptor beta chains below, sequenced in a study of T cell repertoires in cytomegalovirus infection. The antigens for these receptors are not known. From the reads, TCRdb called clonotypes with MiXCR, one entry per CDR3 protein. The sample lists roughly 990,000 distinct CDR3 sequences, about 33% occurring once. The material sequenced was cultured CD8+ T cells from PBMCs, taken from culture after CMV antigen stimulation. These receptor sequences come from a human donor in good health (CMV status not recorded). Some clones in this sample may be carry-over from other donors' samples.

This clonotype was observed many times. The rearrangement links TRBV7-2 to TRBJ2-1, with D maybe TRBD1 (6 bases). The CDR3 runs 15 residues. Trimming stripped 5 bases from V and 1 base from J, with 12 bases between. The V gene's germline CDR1 is SGHTA and CDR2 FQGNSA. CDR3 in amino acids: CASSASRGSYNEQFF. The CDR3 nucleotides read TGTGCCAGCAGCGCATCCAGGGGTTCCTACAATGAGCAGTTCTTC.

V is TRBV7-6 and J is TRBJ1-1, with 8 positions matching TRBD1. CDR3 length equals 11 residues. The V segment lost 10 bases and the J segment 8 bases; nucleotides outside the gene matches: 6. Germline CDR1 and CDR2: SGHVS and FNYEAQ. The CDR3 loop reads CAIQGAGEAFF. CDR3 coding DNA: TGTGCCATTCAGGGGGCGGGGGAAGCTTTCTTT. Full variable domain (rest looked up from reference TRBV7-6 and TRBJ1-1): GAGVSQSPRYKVTKRGQDVALRCDPISGHVSLYWYRQALGQGPEFLTYFNYEAQQDKSGLPNDRFSAERPEGSISTLTIQRTEQRDSAMYRCAIQGAGEAFFGQGTRLTVV.

This chain uses TRBV7-6 with TRBJ2-1; TRBD1 is a possible D gene (6 bases). This CDR3 has 12 amino acids. The germline CDR1 and CDR2 sequences are SGHVS and FNYEAQ. V lost 9 bases to trimming and J lost 8 bases, with 14 bases between them. CDR3 coding DNA: TGTGCCAGTAACAGGGAGAGAGATGAGCAGTTCTTC. This translates into CASNRERDEQFF. Drawing the rest from reference TRBV7-6 and TRBJ2-1, the complete variable domain is GAGVSQSPRYKVTKRGQDVALRCDPISGHVSLYWYRQALGQGPEFLTYFNYEAQQDKSGLPNDRFSAERPEGSISTLTIQRTEQRDSAMYRCASNRERDEQFFGPGTRLTVL.

V usage is TRBV27 and J usage is TRBJ1-3; D possibly corresponds to TRBD1 (6 bases). This CDR3 contains 14 residues. The V end lost 5 bases, the J end lost 2 bases, and 10 bases lay between the germline ends. Looked up from germline, CDR1 is MNHEY and CDR2 is SMNVEV (reference sequence). CDR3 nucleotides: TGTGCCAGCAGTGGGGGCCCAGCTGGAAACACCATATATTTT. It specifies CASSGGPAGNTIYF.

Note on this clonotype: One end of the junction fails to match germline, which may point to a read error. CDR3 DNA: TGTGCCAACAGCTTCAGGACAGGGGGATTTGAGCAGTTCTTC. It encodes CANSFRTGGFEQFF. V is TRBV7-6 and J is TRBJ2-1; 10 nucleotides line up with TRBD1. Germline CDR1 and CDR2: SGHVS and FNYEAQ. CDR3 length: 14 amino acids.

Comments on this clonotype: Possible read error: a much larger clone is one base away. V is TRBV7-2 and J is TRBJ1-2; 9 bases align to TRBD1. Germline V gene data show CDR1 as SGHTA and CDR2 as FQGNSA. This CDR3 comprises 15 residues. J gave up 6 bases and V 3 bases, and 8 bases lay outside the gene matches. The CDR3, as DNA: TGTGCCAGCAGCTTTGGCATAACAGGGGGCGATGGCTACACCTTC. As protein: CASSFGITGGDGYTF.

V and J are TRBV19 and TRBJ2-3, with D tentatively TRBD1 (5 bases). Looked up from germline, CDR1 is LNHDA and CDR2 is SQIVND (reference sequence). CDR3 length: 15 amino acids. V was pared by 6 bases and J by 3 bases, with 16 bases between. As DNA, the CDR3 is TGTGCCAGTAGACCGGCTCAGGGCTGGACAGATACGCAGTATTTT. This encodes CASRPAQGWTDTQYF.

The chain joins TRBV20-1 to TRBJ1-2; the match to TRBD1 covers 8 bases. Germline lookup yields CDR1 DFQATT and CDR2 SNEGSKA (reference sequence). This CDR3 spans 14 amino acids. The V gene end was trimmed by 2 bases and the J gene end by 4 bases; junction bases not matched to a gene: 6. Written as DNA, the CDR3 is TGCAGTGCTAGAACGCCGGGACAGGTCTATGGCTACACCTTC. The encoded protein is CSARTPGQVYGYTF.

The chain uses TRBV7-9 and TRBJ2-5; possibly TRBD1 or TRBD2 for D (6 bases each). V was cut by 1 base and J by 4 bases, with 16 bases left in between. The CDR3 sequence is 16 residues long. Germline values: CDR1 SEHNR, CDR2 FQNEAQ (reference sequence). The CDR3 region is CASSLEGGLFGETQYF. The DNA for the CDR3 is TGTGCCAGCAGCTTAGAAGGGGGGCTGTTTGGAGAGACCCAGTACTTC.

The chain uses TRBV5-4 and TRBJ2-1, with D tentatively TRBD1 (5 bases). Looked up from germline, CDR1 is SGHNT and CDR2 is YYREEE (reference sequence). V was trimmed by 0 bases and J by 2 bases, leaving 33 bases between them. CDR3 length: 23 amino acids. This CDR3 is CASSLVGPGRPSEQEITYNEQFF. The CDR3 region has the DNA TGTGCCAGCAGCTTGGTCGGGCCAGGACGACCATCCGAACAGGAGATTACCTACAATGAGCAGTTCTTC.

The gene calls are TRBV27 and TRBJ1-2; D perhaps matches TRBD1 (5 bases). Between the trimmed V and J ends, which lost 3 bases and 6 bases, there was a span of 17 bases. In germline, CDR1 is MNHEY, CDR2 SMNVEV (reference sequence). There are 15 residues in the CDR3. Written as DNA, the CDR3 is TGTGCCAGCAGTTTTGGGGACGCAGGGCGCGATGGCTACACCTTC. Its protein is CASSFGDAGRDGYTF.

This chain uses TRBV25-1 with TRBJ2-1; tentatively, D is TRBD1 or TRBD2 (6 bases each). V shed 5 bases and J shed 9 bases, with 11 bases lying between them. This CDR3 comprises 12 residues. The germline CDR1 and CDR2 sequences are MGHDK and SYGVNS. DNA for the CDR3: TGTGCCAGCAGTCCTTCGGGGGCTGAGCAGTTCTTC. Protein sequence: CASSPSGAEQFF. Using reference TRBV25-1 and TRBJ2-1 for the parts outside the CDR3, the full variable domain is EADIYQTPRYLVIGTGKKITLECSQTMGHDKMYWYQQDPGMELHLIHYSYGVNSTEKGDLSSESTVSRIRTEHFPLTLESARPSHTSQYLCASSPSGAEQFFGPGTRLTVL.

This clonotype has only a few counts. The rearrangement links TRBV27 to TRBJ1-1, with D possibly TRBD1 on 5 matching bases. With 5 bases removed from V and 6 bases from J, the gap between germline ends came to 22 bases. Germline V gene sequence: CDR1 MNHEY, CDR2 SMNVEV (reference sequence). The CDR3 totals 16 residues. The CDR3 loop reads CASSARYGAASAEAFF. The CDR3 nucleotides read TGTGCCAGCAGTGCCCGTTACGGGGCGGCTTCCGCTGAAGCTTTCTTT.

In regard to this clonotype: A much larger clone is a single base away; this may be a read error. The chain couples TRBV12-3 or TRBV12-4 to TRBJ1-6, with no clear D. This CDR3 region has 15 residues. Trimming pared 5 bases from V and 9 bases from J, leaving 17 bases between. The CDR3 DNA follows: TGTGCCAGCAGTCCTTCAGTTGGCAGGACTTCACCCCTCCACTTT. Protein sequence: CASSPSVGRTSPLHF.

This clonotype was counted a few times. The rearrangement links TRBV18 to TRBJ1-6, with D maybe TRBD1 (6 bases). The CDR3 is 14 amino acids. CDR1 KGHSH and CDR2 LQKENI come from the germline V gene. V was trimmed by 2 bases and J by 8 bases, leaving 10 bases between them. CDR3 protein: CASSPWGADSPLHF. In DNA form, the CDR3 reads TGTGCCAGCTCACCATGGGGGGCTGATTCACCCCTCCACTTT.